Sequencing of this TCR beta chain was carried out in a study of T cells after yellow fever vaccination. The wider study: Any fraction with a low cell number was prepared using SMART-Seq v4 Ultra Low Input.

TCRdb independently ran MiXCR on the 5' RACE reads; one entry per CDR3 protein. The sample consists of about 340,000 distinct CDR3 sequences, roughly 8.7% of them appearing once. Overall study results and limits: Although the secondary response was weaker, it peaked faster, at day 5 versus 15.

Of note for this clonotype: Antigen unknown.

The germline V gene encodes CDR1 SGHNT and CDR2 YYREEE (reference sequence). This CDR3 is 11 amino acids long. With 4 bases removed from V and 6 bases from J, the gap between germline ends came to 8 bases. The material sequenced was PBMCs, taken on the day of the first yellow fever vaccination. J is TRBJ2-7 and V is TRBV5-4; D is unclear. The clonotype comes from a young man who received the YFV17D yellow fever vaccine. The CDR3 DNA follows: TGTGCCAGCAGCCCGCGATCCGAGCAGTACGTC. This sequence encodes CASSPRSEQYV.